The 25 T cell receptor beta chains presented below share a single source sample, sequenced in a study of blood T cell repertoires in COVID-19. Clones were sequenced by immunoSEQ multiplex PCR, and TCRdb holds only the in-frame ones, with some missing. Here the sample spans fewer than 250,000 clones, approximately 84% being singletons. The source material was peripheral blood. The receptors shown here come from a woman aged 50 to 60 with active or convalescent COVID-19.

J is TRBJ2-2 and V is TRBV5-4, with TRBD2 matching over 14 bases. The CDR3 extends over 18 amino acids. J lost 4 bases, V lost 4 bases, and 9 bases had no gene match. CDR1 and CDR2 from the germline V gene are SGHNT and YYREEE (reference sequence). The DNA of the CDR3 is TGTGCCAGCAGCCCGGGGGGGACTAGCGGGAGAGGCACCGGGGAGCTGTTTTTT. Translated, it gives CASSPGGTSGRGTGELFF.

The chain recombines TRBV28 with TRBJ2-3, with TRBD1 matching over 9 bases. The germline V gene has CDR1 MDHEN and CDR2 SYDVKM. The CDR3 consists of 15 residues. V lost 4 bases, J lost 0 bases, and 2 bases stayed unmatched. CDR3 DNA: TGTGCCAGCAGTTGGGGGACAGGGAGCACAGATACGCAGTATTTT. It yields the protein CASSWGTGSTDTQYF.

This clone came up a few times. DNA for the CDR3: TGTGCCAGCAGCCGGGACAGGCTCCCCTACGAGCAGTACTTC. Translating it yields CASSRDRLPYEQYF. The chain couples TRBV5-5 to TRBJ2-7; TRBD1 matches at 8 bases. J was trimmed by 2 bases and V by 4 bases; bases with no gene match: 5. Germline V gives CDR1 SGHKS, CDR2 YYEKEE (reference sequence). The CDR3 covers 14 residues.

The V gene is TRBV18, the J gene TRBJ1-3; TRBD1 agrees at 7 bases. CDR1 is KGHSH and CDR2 is LQKENI in the germline V gene. V lost 6 bases, J lost 4 bases, and 9 bases stayed unmatched. The CDR3 extends over 15 amino acids. The DNA for the CDR3 is TGTGCCAGCTCGTCTACAGGGGCAGGAGGAAACACCATATATTTT. It encodes CASSSTGAGGNTIYF.

The chain combines TRBV4-2 with TRBJ1-2; tentative D call: TRBD1 (5 bases). V lost 0 bases to trimming and J lost 3 bases, with 11 bases between them. CDR1 LGHNA and CDR2 YNFKEQ come from the germline V gene. The length of the CDR3 is 15 residues. Here the CDR3 reads CASSQDLRDYYGYTF. CDR3 nucleotide sequence: TGTGCCAGCAGCCAAGATCTCAGGGATTACTATGGCTACACCTTC.

This chain joins TRBV24-1 and TRBJ2-1; D remains ambiguous. The CDR3 length is 16 residues. V lost 1 base and J lost 0, with 9 bases in between. CDR1 KGHDR and CDR2 SFDVKD come from the germline V gene. In DNA, the CDR3 is TGTGCCACCAGTGATTTATACGGTAGCTCCTACAATGAGCAGTTCTTC. Encoded protein: CATSDLYGSSYNEQFF.

This clone was detected a few times. The chain is built from TRBV11-2 and TRBJ1-2; TRBD1 agrees at 9 bases. There are 15 residues in the CDR3. Trimming took 3 bases from V and 5 from J; bases not matched to a gene: 7. Germline loops: CDR1 SGHAT, CDR2 FQNNGV. CDR3 DNA: TGTGCCAGCAGCTTTCAACAGGGGGCGGTTTATGGCTACACCTTC. This translates into CASSFQQGAVYGYTF.

The CDR3 nucleotides read TGTGCCAGCAGCCCCAGAAGGCGCGAGGCTAACTATGGCTACACCTTC. Amino acid sequence: CASSPRRREANYGYTF. The genes are TRBV7-2 and TRBJ1-2; D is unclear. Germline CDR1 reads SGHTA; CDR2 reads FQGNSA. The length of the CDR3 is 16 residues. Trimming took 5 bases from V and 0 from J, leaving 16 bases between them.

The chain has TRBV5-4 and TRBJ1-3, with D unresolved. CDR3 size: 15 residues. Germline CDR1 SGHNT, CDR2 YYREEE (reference sequence). The ends were cut back, 10 bases at V and 0 bases at J, with 17 bases in the middle. The CDR3 sequence is CAGGFGLTSGNTIYF. The DNA for the CDR3 is TGTGCCGGCGGATTTGGACTTACCTCTGGAAACACCATATATTTT. The whole variable domain, remainder taken from reference TRBV5-4 and TRBJ1-3, is ETGVTQSPTHLIKTRGQQVTLRCSSQSGHNTVSWYQQALGQGPQFIFQYYREEENGRGNFPPRFSGLQFPNYSSELNVNALELDDSALYLCAGGFGLTSGNTIYFGEGSWLTVV.

The chain combines TRBV30 with TRBJ1-1, with D hard to call. CDR3 length: 12 residues. The germline CDR1 and CDR2 sequences are GTSNPN and SVGIG (reference sequence). V lost 7 bases and J lost 4, with 13 bases in between. The CDR3 loop reads CASEGYGTEAFF. The CDR3 nucleotides are TGTGCCTCCGAGGGTTACGGCACTGAAGCTTTCTTT.

The chain uses TRBV2 and TRBJ1-6; 7 nucleotides line up with TRBD1. Germline CDR1 is SNHLY and CDR2 is FYNNEI. The J segment lost 6 bases and the V segment lost 4 bases, leaving 6 bases of the junction unmatched. CDR3 size: 15 residues. CDR3 loop: CASSGPTGRNSPLHF. CDR3 bases: TGTGCCAGCAGTGGACCGACAGGGCGTAATTCACCCCTCCACTTT. The whole variable domain, filled in from reference TRBV2 and TRBJ1-6, reads EPEVTQTPSHQVTQMGQEVILRCVPISNHLYFYWYRQILGQKVEFLVSFYNNEISEKSEIFDDQFSVERPDGSNFTLKIRSTKLEDSAMYFCASSGPTGRNSPLHFGNGTRLTVT.

V usage is TRBV3-1 (or the pseudogene TRBV3-2) and J usage is TRBJ1-2; 10 nucleotides match TRBD1. The CDR3 runs to 13 residues. The V and J ends lost 4 bases and 8 bases, in that order; junction bases with no gene match: 4. In germline, CDR1 is LGHDT, CDR2 YNNKEL (reference sequence). The CDR3 DNA sequence: TGTGCCAGCAGCCCGGGACAGGGGATCGGCTACACCTTC. Its protein is CASSPGQGIGYTF.

This rearrangement joins TRBV6-5 to TRBJ2-1, with 10 nucleotides matching TRBD1. Germline CDR1 is MNHEY and CDR2 is SVGAGI. With 6 bases clipped from V and 7 bases from J, the junction kept 9 bases outside the gene matches. The CDR3 extends over 15 amino acids. Here the CDR3 DNA reads TGTGCCAGCAGGGCCGGGACAGGGGAAGTTAATGAGCAGTTCTTC. Amino acids: CASRAGTGEVNEQFF.

This rearrangement joins TRBV4-2 to TRBJ2-1; the D gene is possibly TRBD2 (6 bases). The V end lost 2 bases, the J end lost 5 bases, and 13 bases lay between the germline ends. The CDR3 consists of 15 residues. The germline gives CDR1 LGHNA, CDR2 YNFKEQ. The CDR3 sequence is CASSQNGGDHNEQFF. CDR3 in DNA: TGTGCCAGCAGCCAAAATGGCGGGGACCACAATGAGCAGTTCTTC.

The V call is TRBV7-9, the J call TRBJ2-5, with 7 bases identical to TRBD1. This CDR3 is 16 amino acids long. J was trimmed by 2 bases and V by 5 bases; bases with no gene match: 11. Germline lookup yields CDR1 SEHNR and CDR2 FQNEAQ (reference sequence). CDR3 nucleotides: TGTGCCAGCAGCCAAGCCAGACAGGGCTGGCAAGAGACCCAGTACTTC. Its translation: CASSQARQGWQETQYF.

This chain joins TRBV9 and TRBJ1-6; 7 bases align to TRBD1. The V and J ends lost 2 bases and 6 bases, in that order; junction bases with no gene match: 8. Germline assignment: CDR1 SGDLS and CDR2 YYNGEE. This CDR3 region has 16 residues. CDR3: CASSVRDSQSNSPLHF. The CDR3 nucleotides read TGTGCCAGCAGCGTCCGGGACAGCCAGTCTAATTCACCCCTCCACTTT.

This chain connects TRBV3-1 (or the pseudogene TRBV3-2) to TRBJ1-6; D gene unclear. The CDR3 runs 14 residues. Trimming left V 3 bases short and J 7 bases short, with 10 bases between. Germline V CDR1 and CDR2: LGHDT, YNNKEL (reference sequence). The CDR3 DNA sequence: TGTGCCAGCAGCCATCGGACTGAAAATTCACCCCTCCACTTT. It codes for CASSHRTENSPLHF.

The chain carries TRBV2 and TRBJ2-1; D is unresolved. The V end lost 5 bases, the J end lost 0 bases, and 11 bases lay between the germline ends. Germline V lookup: CDR1 SNHLY, CDR2 FYNNEI. This CDR3 comprises 15 residues. The CDR3 loop is CASSPGGRSYNEQFF. CDR3 DNA sequence: TGTGCCAGCAGTCCCGGCGGTCGCTCCTACAATGAGCAGTTCTTC.

This chain links TRBV21-1 with TRBJ1-6; the table's D call, TRBD1, was not checked against the DNA. TRBV21-1 is deemed a pseudogene. There are 18 residues in the CDR3. The chain's CDR3 is CASSTPGTGPSYNSPLHF. DNA for the CDR3: TGTGCCAGCAGCACTCCCGGGACAGGGCCCTCCTATAATTCACCCCTCCACTTT.

The chain has TRBV18 and TRBJ1-3; D is ambiguous. The CDR3 length is 16 residues. Germline V lookup: CDR1 KGHSH, CDR2 LQKENI. Trimming left V 5 bases short and J 1 base short, with 15 bases between. The CDR3 bases are TGTGCCAGCTCATGGTACGGGAAGAAATCTGGAAACACCATATATTTT. It translates to CASSWYGKKSGNTIYF.

This sequence joins TRBV24-1 and TRBJ2-5; TRBD2 might be the D (7 bases). This CDR3 region has 13 residues. Germline V gene lookup returns CDR1 KGHDR and CDR2 SFDVKD. V was shortened by 7 bases and J by 5 bases, with 13 bases between the two germline ends. DNA for the CDR3: TGTGCCACCAGGTCACAGGGAGGGGAGACCCAGTACTTC. This translates into CATRSQGGETQYF.

This clone was counted a few times. V gene TRBV5-1 combines with J gene TRBJ2-2; TRBD1 might be the D (6 bases). The V gene's germline CDR1 is SGHRS and CDR2 YFSETQ. This CDR3 spans 15 amino acids. The V gene lost 4 bases and the J gene lost 6 bases, with 16 bases spanning the gap. This CDR3 is CASSTAGEPSGELFF. The CDR3 DNA reads TGCGCCAGCAGCACTGCAGGGGAGCCGTCCGGGGAGCTGTTTTTT.

The rearrangement joins TRBV6-5 to TRBJ1-2; D not resolved. Trimming pared 6 bases from V and 5 bases from J, leaving 13 bases between. CDR1 and CDR2 (germline): MNHEY, SVGAGI. The CDR3 has 13 amino acids. The CDR3 protein is CASRSPGNYGYTF. The DNA of the CDR3 is TGTGCCAGCAGATCCCCGGGAAATTATGGCTACACCTTC.

This rearrangement joins TRBV7-3 to TRBJ2-2; a possible D gene is TRBD1 (6 bases). Germline-derived CDR1 and CDR2 are SGHTA and FQGTGA. This CDR3 is 13 amino acids long. V was cut by 5 bases and J by 8 bases, with 12 bases left in between. The CDR3 region has the DNA TGTGCCAGCAGCGGGACGGGGACAGGGGAGCTGTTTTTT. It is translated as CASSGTGTGELFF.

Comment on this clone: Other DNA sequences in the sample encode the same CDR3. This chain connects TRBV29-1 to TRBJ1-1, with 9 bases lining up with TRBD1. There are 11 residues in the CDR3. J gave up 5 bases and V 6 bases, and 1 base lay outside the gene matches. CDR1 and CDR2 from the germline V gene are SQVTM and ANQGSEA. The CDR3 DNA follows: TGCAGCGTGGACAGGGGTACTGAAGCTTTCTTT. Protein: CSVDRGTEAFF. Complete variable domain (other parts from reference TRBV29-1 and TRBJ1-1): SAVISQKPSRDICQRGTSLTIQCQVDSQVTMMFWYRQQPGQSLTLIATANQGSEATYESGFVIDKFPISRPNLTFSTLTVSNMSPEDSSIYLCSVDRGTEAFFGQGTRLTVV.